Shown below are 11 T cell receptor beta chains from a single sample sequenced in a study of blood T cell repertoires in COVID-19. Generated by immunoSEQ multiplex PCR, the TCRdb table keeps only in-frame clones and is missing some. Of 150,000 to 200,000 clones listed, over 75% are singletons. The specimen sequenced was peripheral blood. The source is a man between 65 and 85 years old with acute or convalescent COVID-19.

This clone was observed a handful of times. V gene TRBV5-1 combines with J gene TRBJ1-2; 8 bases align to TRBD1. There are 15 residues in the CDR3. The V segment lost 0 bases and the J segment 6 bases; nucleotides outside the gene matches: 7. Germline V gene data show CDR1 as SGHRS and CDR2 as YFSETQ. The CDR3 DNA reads TGCGCCAGCAGCTTGGACGCAGGGGGCGCGAATGGCTACACCTTC. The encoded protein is CASSLDAGGANGYTF. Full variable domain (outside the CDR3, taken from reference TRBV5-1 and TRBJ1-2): KAGVTQTPRYLIKTRGQQVTLSCSPISGHRSVSWYQQTPGQGLQFLFEYFSETQRNKGNFPGRFSGRQFSNSRSEMNVSTLELGDSALYLCASSLDAGGANGYTFGSGTRLTVV.

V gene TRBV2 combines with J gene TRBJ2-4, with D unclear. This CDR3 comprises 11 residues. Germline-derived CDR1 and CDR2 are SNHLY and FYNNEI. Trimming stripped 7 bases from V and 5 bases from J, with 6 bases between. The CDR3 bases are TGTGCCAGCAACTTGGAAAACATTCAGTACTTC. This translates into CASNLENIQYF.

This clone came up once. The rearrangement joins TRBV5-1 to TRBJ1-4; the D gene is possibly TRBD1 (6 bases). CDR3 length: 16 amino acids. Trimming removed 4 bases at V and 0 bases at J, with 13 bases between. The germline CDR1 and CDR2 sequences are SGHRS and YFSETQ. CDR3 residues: CASSPTGPATNEKLFF. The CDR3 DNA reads TGCGCCAGCAGCCCGACAGGTCCTGCAACTAATGAAAAACTGTTTTTT.

The CDR3 spells CASSSGLTGDQPQHF. The CDR3 DNA reads TGTGCCAGCAGCTCGGGACTCACGGGGGATCAGCCCCAGCATTTT. The V call is TRBV5-5, the J call TRBJ1-5; D might be TRBD1 (5 bases). Trimming pared 3 bases from V and 5 bases from J, leaving 15 bases between. Germline V gene data show CDR1 as SGHKS and CDR2 as YYEKEE (reference sequence). The CDR3 extends over 15 amino acids.

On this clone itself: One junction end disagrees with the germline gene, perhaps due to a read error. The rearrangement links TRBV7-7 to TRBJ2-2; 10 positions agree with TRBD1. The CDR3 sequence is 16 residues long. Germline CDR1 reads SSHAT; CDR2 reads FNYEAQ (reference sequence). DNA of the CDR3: TGTGCTAGCAGCTTAGGGGACAGGGGAGGAACCGGGGAGCTGTTTTTT. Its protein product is CASSLGDRGGTGELFF.

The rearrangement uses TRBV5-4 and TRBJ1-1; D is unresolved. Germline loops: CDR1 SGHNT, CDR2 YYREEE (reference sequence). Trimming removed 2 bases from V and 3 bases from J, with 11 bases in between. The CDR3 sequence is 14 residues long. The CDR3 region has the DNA TGTGCCAGCAGCTTCCCGGGTGGCGACACTGAAGCTTTCTTT. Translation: CASSFPGGDTEAFF.

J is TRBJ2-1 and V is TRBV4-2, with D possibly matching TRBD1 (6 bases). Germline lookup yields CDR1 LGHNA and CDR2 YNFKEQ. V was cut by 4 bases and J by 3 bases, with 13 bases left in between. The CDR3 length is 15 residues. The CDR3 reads CASSRQMDSYNEQFF. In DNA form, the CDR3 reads TGTGCCAGCAGCCGCCAGATGGACAGCTACAATGAGCAGTTCTTC.

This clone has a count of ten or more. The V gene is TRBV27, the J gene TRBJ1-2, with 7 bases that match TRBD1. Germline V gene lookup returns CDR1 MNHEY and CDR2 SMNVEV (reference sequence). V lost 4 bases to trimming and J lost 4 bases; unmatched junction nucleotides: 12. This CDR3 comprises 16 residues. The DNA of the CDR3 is TGTGCCAGCAGTTACGTCCCCCCGGGACAGCTCTATGGCTACACCTTC. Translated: CASSYVPPGQLYGYTF.

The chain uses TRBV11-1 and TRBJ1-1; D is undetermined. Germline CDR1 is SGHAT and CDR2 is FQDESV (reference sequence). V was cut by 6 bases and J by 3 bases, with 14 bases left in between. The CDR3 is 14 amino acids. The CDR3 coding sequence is TGTGCCAGCAGGACCGGAGTTGTCGACACTGAAGCTTTCTTT. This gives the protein CASRTGVVDTEAFF.

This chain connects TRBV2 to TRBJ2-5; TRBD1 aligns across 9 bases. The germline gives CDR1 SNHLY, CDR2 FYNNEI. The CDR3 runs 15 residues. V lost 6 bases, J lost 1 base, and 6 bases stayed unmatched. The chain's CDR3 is CASRKDRGIQETQYF. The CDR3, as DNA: TGTGCCAGCAGGAAAGACAGGGGGATCCAAGAGACCCAGTACTTC.

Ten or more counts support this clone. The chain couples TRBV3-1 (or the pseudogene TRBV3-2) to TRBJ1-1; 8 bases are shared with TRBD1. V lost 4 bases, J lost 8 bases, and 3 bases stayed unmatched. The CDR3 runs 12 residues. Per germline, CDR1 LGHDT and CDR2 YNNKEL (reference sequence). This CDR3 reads CASSPDREEAFF. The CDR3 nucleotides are TGTGCCAGCAGCCCGGACAGGGAAGAAGCTTTCTTT.